The 30 T cell receptor beta chains in this list originate from one sample, sequenced in a study of T cell repertoires in cytomegalovirus infection. TCRdb re-derived calls from the reads in MiXCR, one entry per CDR3 protein. The sample lists some 350,000 distinct CDR3 sequences, 34% occurring once. Their antigens remain unidentified. Sequencing used cultured PBMCs, obtained from culture after CMV antigen stimulation. These TCRs come from a human donor in good health (CMV status not recorded). Some clones in this sample may be carry-over from other donors' samples.

This clonotype occurred many times. This sequence joins TRBV7-2 and TRBJ2-3; 11 nucleotides match TRBD2. Unmatched junction bases numbered 5, after V lost 4 bases and J lost 5 bases. CDR1 and CDR2 (germline): SGHTA, FQGNSA. CDR3 length equals 15 residues. CDR3 nucleotide sequence: TGTGCCAGCAGCTGGTTAGCGGGAGGGCGAGATACGCAGTATTTT. Translation gives CASSWLAGGRDTQYF.

The chain combines TRBV15 with TRBJ1-5, with no clear D. The V and J ends lost 0 bases and 1 base respectively, with 10 bases between them. The CDR3 loop spans 16 amino acids. CDR1 is LNHNV, CDR2 YYDKDF, per germline (reference sequence). CDR3 bases: TGTGCCACCAGCAGAGAGTTAGTACTCAGCAATCAGCCCCAGCATTTT. This codes for CATSRELVLSNQPQHF.

This clonotype has ten or more counts. The chain uses TRBV7-2 and TRBJ1-1; 11 bases are shared with TRBD1. This CDR3 is built from 15 residues. From germline, CDR1 is SGHTA and CDR2 FQGNSA. The trim removed 3 bases at V and 6 bases at J, leaving 6 bases unmatched. The CDR3 DNA reads TGTGCCAGCAGCTTTTGGACAGGGGGCGAGGCTGAAGCTTTCTTT. Protein: CASSFWTGGEAEAFF.

In this sample, this clonotype turned up many times. This rearrangement joins TRBV7-8 to TRBJ1-2; D is possibly TRBD1 (6 bases). Germline CDR1 and CDR2: SGHVS and FQNEAQ. The CDR3 is 18 amino acids. Trimming pared 1 base from V and 1 base from J, leaving 19 bases between. This chain's CDR3 is CASSLGGQTDPSNYGYTF. The DNA of the CDR3 is TGTGCCAGCAGCTTAGGAGGACAGACGGACCCTAGTAACTATGGCTACACCTTC. Complete variable domain (other parts from reference TRBV7-8 and TRBJ1-2): GAGVSQSPRYKVAKRGQDVALRCDPISGHVSLFWYQQALGQGPEFLTYFQNEAQLDKSGLPSDRFFAERPEGSVSTLKIQRTQQEDSAVYLCASSLGGQTDPSNYGYTFGSGTRLTVV.

The gene calls are TRBV7-2 and TRBJ2-3; D is unresolved. V was trimmed by 9 bases and J by 0 bases, leaving 4 bases between them. The V gene's germline CDR1 is SGHTA and CDR2 FQGNSA. The CDR3 runs to 11 residues. The CDR3 coding sequence is TGTGCCAGTCTTAGCACAGATACGCAGTATTTT. Its protein is CASLSTDTQYF.

This chain's CDR3 is CSARVPGKETQYF. Written as DNA, the CDR3 is TGCAGTGCTAGGGTTCCGGGAAAAGAGACCCAGTACTTC. The rearrangement links TRBV20-1 to TRBJ2-5; possible D gene TRBD2, 5 bases. The CDR3 extends over 13 amino acids. Germline V gene lookup returns CDR1 DFQATT and CDR2 SNEGSKA (reference sequence). V lost 3 bases and J lost 3, with 11 bases in between.

This clonotype was recorded many times. The V gene is TRBV7-8, the J gene TRBJ2-7; 11 nucleotides align to TRBD2. This CDR3 region has 20 residues. V shed 5 bases and J 1 base; nucleotides not matched to a gene: 19. Germline V gene data show CDR1 as SGHVS and CDR2 as FQNEAQ. The CDR3 reads CASSPQLAGVSLALSYEQYV. CDR3 bases: TGTGCCAGCAGCCCTCAACTAGCGGGAGTTTCTTTGGCCCTTTCCTACGAGCAGTACGTC.

The chain combines TRBV7-9 with TRBJ2-1, with 8 positions matching TRBD2. This CDR3 contains 16 residues. Germline V gene lookup returns CDR1 SEHNR and CDR2 FQNEAQ (reference sequence). V gave up 3 bases and J gave up 3 bases; unmatched junction bases: 7. CDR3: CASSFRGLAGYNEQFF. The CDR3 nucleotides read TGTGCCAGCAGCTTCCGAGGGCTAGCGGGCTACAATGAGCAGTTCTTC.

This clonotype was counted at least ten times. V gene TRBV7-2 combines with J gene TRBJ2-2; TRBD2 matches 7 bases. The CDR3 extends over 16 amino acids. Per the germline V gene, CDR1 is SGHTA and CDR2 is FQGNSA. V lost 5 bases to trimming and J lost 0 bases; unmatched junction nucleotides: 6. The CDR3 protein is CASSLTSAANTGELFF. The CDR3 bases are TGTGCCAGCAGCCTTACTAGCGCCGCGAACACCGGGGAGCTGTTTTTT.

V and J are TRBV6-5 and TRBJ2-1; D is perhaps TRBD2 (6 bases). The CDR3 sequence is 15 residues long. Germline CDR1 MNHEY, CDR2 SVGAGI. The germline V and J ends were trimmed by 6 bases and 4 bases, with 16 bases remaining between them. In DNA form, the CDR3 reads TGTGCCAGCAGCCGTCCGGAGGGGAAATACAATGAGCAGTTCTTC. Translating gives CASSRPEGKYNEQFF.

This clonotype has a handful of counts. The chain employs TRBV23-1 and TRBJ2-1, with 7 bases fitting TRBD2. TRBV23-1 is filed as an ORF, its function uncertain. J was trimmed by 8 bases and V by 2 bases; bases with no gene match: 12. This CDR3 is 16 amino acids long. The CDR3 region is CASSQEGRAGSDEQFF. For the CDR3, the DNA is TGCGCCAGCAGTCAAGAGGGGAGGGCCGGATCCGATGAGCAGTTCTTC.

The CDR3 coding sequence is TGTGCCAGCTCCGAGGGACAGGGGGACGGGGCCAACGTCCTGACTTTC. It translates to CASSEGQGDGANVLTF. J is TRBJ2-6 and V is TRBV19, with 11 bases lining up with TRBD1. The J segment lost 4 bases and the V segment lost 9 bases, leaving 8 bases of the junction unmatched. Germline assignment: CDR1 LNHDA and CDR2 SQIVND (reference sequence). The CDR3 loop spans 16 amino acids.

This chain uses TRBV27 with TRBJ2-3; D is unresolved. CDR1 MNHEY and CDR2 SMNVEV come from the germline V gene (reference sequence). CDR3 length: 13 residues. The V end lost 8 bases, the J end lost 3 bases, and 12 bases lay between the germline ends. The CDR3 loop is CASGKLGTDTQYF. CDR3 coding DNA: TGTGCCAGCGGGAAATTGGGGACAGATACGCAGTATTTT.

This clonotype was picked up many times. The chain employs TRBV6-6 and TRBJ2-1, with TRBD2 matching 7 bases. Per germline, CDR1 MNHNY and CDR2 SVGAGI (reference sequence). Unmatched junction bases numbered 10, after V lost 2 bases and J lost 9 bases. This CDR3 has 15 residues. For the CDR3, the DNA is TGTGCCAGCAGTTACCTAAGGGGAGGGAGGGGTGAGCAGTTCTTC. Its translation: CASSYLRGGRGEQFF.

The chain carries TRBV12-3 or TRBV12-4 and TRBJ2-1, with 11 bases aligning to TRBD2. CDR3 size: 16 residues. Trimming took 6 bases from V and 7 from J; bases not matched to a gene: 11. For the CDR3, the DNA is TGTGCCAGCAGACTCGGACTAGCGGGTTTAACGAATGAGCAGTTCTTC. It translates to CASRLGLAGLTNEQFF.

The gene calls are TRBV7-6 and TRBJ1-1; no definite D call. This CDR3 spans 15 amino acids. The V end was cut by 3 bases, the J end by 8 bases, with 19 bases between. The germline CDR1 and CDR2 sequences are SGHVS and FNYEAQ. CDR3 sequence reads: CASSFSVVPQSEAFF. The CDR3 nucleotides are TGTGCCAGCAGCTTTTCGGTCGTTCCTCAGTCAGAAGCTTTCTTT.

The chain links TRBV19 to TRBJ1-3; 7 bases are shared with TRBD1. Germline CDR1 is LNHDA and CDR2 is SQIVND (reference sequence). This CDR3 spans 16 amino acids. Unmatched junction bases numbered 7, after V lost 3 bases and J lost 2 bases. In DNA form, the CDR3 reads TGTGCCAGTAGTATTACGACAGGGTCGCCTGGAAACACCATATATTTT. Its translation is CASSITTGSPGNTIYF.

This clonotype has more than one count but fewer than ten. The rearrangement links TRBV12-3 or TRBV12-4 to TRBJ1-2; D uncertain. This CDR3 spans 14 amino acids. V gave up 5 bases and J gave up 7 bases, with 17 bases separating them. The CDR3 DNA is TGTGCCAGCAGTGCCCTCGGGGTCTTGGTTGGCTACACCTTC. It specifies CASSALGVLVGYTF.

The rearrangement links TRBV20-1 to TRBJ1-2, with TRBD1 identical over 7 bases. The length of the CDR3 is 15 residues. After removal of 3 bases from V and 7 bases from J, the junction contained 14 bases not matched to a gene. Germline CDR1 is DFQATT and CDR2 is SNEGSKA (reference sequence). Here the CDR3 DNA reads TGCAGTGCTAGGGGCTCTACAGGGGACGCCGGTGGCTACACCTTC. This encodes CSARGSTGDAGGYTF.

This clonotype was counted a few times. This chain links TRBV11-2 with TRBJ2-6; D may correspond to TRBD1 or TRBD2 (5 bases each). The CDR3 totals 17 residues. Germline assignment: CDR1 SGHAT and CDR2 FQNNGV. V lost 5 bases and J lost 0, with 14 bases in between. CDR3 in amino acids: CASSPRDGFSGANVLTF. CDR3 coding DNA: TGTGCCAGCAGCCCACGGGACGGCTTCTCTGGGGCCAACGTCCTGACTTTC.

V usage is TRBV27 and J usage is TRBJ2-7; TRBD2 aligns across 11 bases. The CDR3 covers 15 residues. The J segment lost 4 bases and the V segment lost 2 bases, leaving 4 bases of the junction unmatched. Germline CDR1 and CDR2: MNHEY and SMNVEV (reference sequence). Here the CDR3 DNA reads TGTGCCAGCAGTTTAACTAGCGGGAGTGTTTACGAGCAGTACTTC. This codes for CASSLTSGSVYEQYF.

This clonotype was detected a few times. The gene calls are TRBV7-8 and TRBJ1-5; possible D gene TRBD1, 5 bases. Looked up from germline, CDR1 is SGHVS and CDR2 is FQNEAQ. V was shortened by 0 bases and J by 4 bases, with 13 bases between the two germline ends. The CDR3 totals 16 residues. DNA of the CDR3: TGTGCCAGCAGCTTAGCGCGGGACTACGGTAATCAGCCCCAGCATTTT. This gives the protein CASSLARDYGNQPQHF.

This chain uses TRBV29-1 with TRBJ2-1, with 10 positions matching TRBD2. Germline CDR1 reads SQVTM; CDR2 reads ANQGSEA. This CDR3 comprises 12 residues. V was clipped by 5 bases and J by 6 bases; unmatched bases: 1. CDR3 sequence (DNA): TGCAGCGTTAGCGGGGGGGCCAATGAGCAGTTCTTC. Translation: CSVSGGANEQFF.

The chain is built from TRBV30 and TRBJ1-1; D unresolved. Germline CDR1 GTSNPN, CDR2 SVGIG (reference sequence). The CDR3 covers 12 residues. The V and J ends lost 3 bases and 1 base respectively, with 6 bases between them. CDR3 sequence: CAWRTGNTEAFF. In DNA, the CDR3 is TGTGCCTGGAGGACGGGGAACACTGAAGCTTTCTTT.

This clonotype was observed a few times. The chain uses TRBV7-8 and TRBJ1-4, with 9 bases aligning to TRBD1. V lost 5 bases and J lost 1; bases outside the gene matches: 5. CDR1 SGHVS and CDR2 FQNEAQ come from the germline V gene. CDR3 length: 16 residues. The CDR3 DNA sequence: TGTGCCAGCAGCGCCGGGACAGGGAGAACTAATGAAAAACTGTTTTTT. Residues: CASSAGTGRTNEKLFF.

This chain links TRBV7-2 with TRBJ2-3; D call uncertain. The germline CDR1 and CDR2 sequences are SGHTA and FQGNSA. There are 12 residues in the CDR3. V gave up 5 bases and J gave up 5 bases, with 8 bases separating them. The CDR3 nucleotides read TGTGCCAGCAGCCCCCGGCAAGATACGCAGTATTTT. This gives the protein CASSPRQDTQYF.

The chain recombines TRBV29-1 with TRBJ2-7, with 8 bases matching TRBD1. With V trimmed by 3 bases and J by 7 bases, 11 bases remained unmatched. In germline, CDR1 is SQVTM, CDR2 ANQGSEA. This CDR3 contains 14 residues. The CDR3: CSVDVGTGRGEQYF. The CDR3 region has the DNA TGCAGCGTTGACGTCGGGACAGGCCGAGGAGAGCAGTACTTC.

J is TRBJ2-7 and V is TRBV19; 8 bases agree with TRBD2. CDR3 size: 13 residues. V gave up 5 bases and J gave up 9 bases; unmatched junction bases: 9. The germline gives CDR1 LNHDA, CDR2 SQIVND (reference sequence). For the CDR3, the DNA is TGTGCCAGTAGTCTCCGTCACGGGAGGGGGCAGTACGTC. It translates to CASSLRHGRGQYV.

The V call is TRBV6-1, the J call TRBJ2-2, with unresolved D. Germline CDR1 and CDR2: MNHNS and SASEGT. CDR3 size: 16 residues. The V and J ends lost 0 bases and 3 bases respectively, with 11 bases between them. CDR3 in DNA: TGTGCCAGCAGTGAAGCCATCGGACGGTACACCGGGGAGCTGTTTTTT. It translates to CASSEAIGRYTGELFF.

This chain links TRBV2 with TRBJ1-2; D remains ambiguous. The CDR3 extends over 14 amino acids. Germline CDR1 and CDR2: SNHLY and FYNNEI. V lost 1 base to trimming and J lost 0 bases, with 6 bases between them. CDR3 sequence reads: CASSEGGSNYGYTF. In nucleotides, the CDR3 is TGTGCCAGCAGTGAAGGAGGCTCTAACTATGGCTACACCTTC.